This TCR beta chain emerged from a study of molecular identifiers for immune sequencing clone quantification listed by TCRdb under 2018. For the wider study: In a replicate experiment, RNA from 20,000 or 100,000 naive CD8 T cells was split into five aliquots, four of which were sequenced. This methods study used CD8 T cells to benchmark TCR RNA copy counting and molecular-identifier clustering-based TCR repertoire sequencing (MIDCIRS).

Paper-wide results and their limitations: In CMV-specific effector cells, clones with more than 20 RNA copies contained over 97% of molecules, whereas in naive cells such clones contained under 1% of molecules. A single cell's worth of spiked-in Jurkat TCR RNA was reported detectable even among 850,000 to 1,000,000 naive CD8 T cells. Modeling indicated about three TCR RNA copies recovered per cell, compared with 7.5 to 10 by digital PCR, which implies a capture efficiency of approximately 29%. Identical TCR molecules sharing a barcode could cause highly expanded clone sizes to be underestimated. The naive libraries included spiked-in Jurkat TCR RNA (about 9 copies' worth), and this Jurkat TCR RNA is not part of the donor repertoire. When barcode sub-clustering was omitted, TCR diversity was inflated by chimeric consensus sequences, with chimeras reaching as high as 47%.

The method was PCR. For sequencing, a NextSeq 500 was employed. Bulk TCR libraries were prepared as previously described, using TCR primers listed in Table S5. Total RNA was purified with the Qiagen AllPrep DNA/RNA kit. Reads from multiple sequencing runs of the same library were pooled before analysis. Concerning the study's data processing: Reads were retained only if their TCR constant sequence matched exactly, and those retained reads were trimmed to 150 nt and grouped according to their 12-nt molecular barcodes. Within each barcode group, reads were sub-clustered at a 15% Levenshtein threshold, and quality-weighted consensus sequences were built per RNA molecule. Non-functional sequences were filtered out, along with any lower-count sequence sitting one edit away from another sequence. Barcode sub-clusters with fewer than 20% of the maximum read count were removed, based on fitting two negative binomial distributions. TCRdb redid the processing of the public reads, applying fastp at Q25 and MiXCR, and retained in-frame beta chains. All rows with the same CDR3 protein become a single entry with the most common DNA and genes. V and J calls and clone size were set by TCRdb, not the authors. The sample table shows roughly 10,000 distinct CDR3 sequences, and 20% to 25% are seen once. The ten largest clonotypes hold around 1.5% of the sample.

Many counts were recorded for this clonotype. This receptor's antigen is unknown. No base quality values were provided; no much bigger clone lies one nucleotide off. Germline trimming amounts to 3 bases on V and 5 bases on J, with 5 as the count of junction bases outside the gene matches. The germline V gene (reference sequence) provides CDR1 SEHNR and CDR2 FQNEAQ. The CDR3, from cysteine to phenylalanine, totals 14 residues. Only CDR3 DNA is held: 42 bases, read in frame from base 1. Libraries of naive CD8 T cells were generated from roughly 21,000 to 960,000 sorted cells, with 10%, 30% or 50% of the purified RNA used. On a BD FACSAria II, naive CD8 T cells were FACS-sorted as CD8+CD4-CCR7+CD45RA+ and collected into RLT Plus buffer. Detection sensitivity was tested by spiking Jurkat RNA equal to some 11 TCR copies' worth into samples containing about 18,000-1,000,000 naive CD8 T cells. CD8 T cells were enriched using RosetteSep CD8+ T Cell Enrichment Cocktail and Ficoll-Paque, and the enriched cells then underwent ACK red cell lysis.

The receptor was derived from a human donor in good health. Some libraries in this study had Jurkat cell RNA spiked in. The chain is assembled from TRBV7-9 and TRBJ2-7, and 9 junctional nucleotides match TRBD1. The specimen sequenced was naive CD8+ T cells from blood, with Jurkat cell RNA spiked in. The sample's cell subset or site label is to be understood as: FACS-sorted CD8+CD4-CCR7+CD45RA+ naive T cells. This receptor carries the CDR3 CASSLGTGLNEQYF. The nucleotides read TGTGCCAGCAGCTTGGGGACAGGGCTGAACGAGCAGTACTTC.